The subject of this entry is one T cell receptor beta chain. Its specificity is not known. This record comes from a study of cytomegalovirus exposure and HLA in healthy donors. Study overall: There were a few hundred genotyped donors. Of these, about 81% fell in the genetic ancestry cluster associated with self-reported Caucasian donors.

This CDR3 spans 15 amino acids. Per germline, CDR1 LGHNA and CDR2 YSLEER. J was trimmed by 2 bases and V by 1 base; bases with no gene match: 4. Points from the study as a whole: Presence/absence analyses supposed approximately even sequencing depth among donors.

Vbeta (60) and Jbeta (13) primers were used in the PCR. Clones were sequenced by immunoSEQ multiplex PCR, and TCRdb holds only the in-frame ones, with some missing. The table records about 200,000 clones, 82% of them present only once. V and J are TRBV4-3 and TRBJ1-2; 7 nucleotides agree with TRBD1. The sample taken for sequencing was PBMCs. This clonotype was sampled from a boy aged 2 to 9 in good health and CMV-seronegative. CDR3 bases: TGCGCCAGCAGCCAAGGATTAGGGGGCAACTATGGCTACACCTTC. As protein: CASSQGLGGNYGYTF.